This T cell receptor beta chain emerged from a study of T cells in women clearing cervical HPV infection. The repertoire was sequenced with immunoSEQ multiplex PCR; TCRdb's copy has only in-frame clones and lacks some. Recorded for this sample: approximately 38,000 clones. The germline CDR1 and CDR2 sequences are SGHNT and YENEEA. The V gene lost 5 bases and the J gene lost 4 bases, with 7 bases spanning the gap. CDR3 length equals 12 residues. With regard to this clone: The read ends 3 residues before the CDR3 terminus; that terminus is restored from the germline J gene.

The sample comprised blood buffy coat. This receptor was obtained from a woman aged 18 to 75 with a cervical HPV16 infection that either progressed to CIN3+ or cleared (not recorded which). The V and J genes are TRBV11-3 and TRBJ2-3; TRBD2 might be the D (6 bases). The CDR3 sequence is CASSPGADTQYF. The sequenced CDR3 bases are TGTGCCAGCAGCCCGGGGGCAGATACG.